The 4 T cell receptor beta chains reported below all come from one sample, sequenced in a study of tumor-infiltrating lymphocytes in primary liver carcinoma. A constant-region primer primed TCR beta cDNA synthesis from 450 to 550 ng of total RNA. Slightly modified ARM-PCR, run as three nested multiplex PCR rounds, produced the TCR beta libraries. It was with TRBV1-TRBV30 forward primers and a C-beta reverse primer that the first two PCR rounds were run, at around 9 cycles each. TCRdb itself ran the multiplex PCR reads through MiXCR, one entry per CDR3 protein. The sample holds around 120,000 distinct CDR3 sequences; around two thirds are singletons and the top ten take roughly 8.8%. Investigators took RNA and DNA out together from 20-30 mg of unsorted bulk tissue. Source material: liver tumor tissue from sampling region 1. The subset was: tumor region T1, superior pole. These receptors were collected from a woman aged 55-70 years with primary liver carcinoma and hepatitis B virus infection.

About this clonotype: The conserved final phenylalanine or tryptophan is absent from the CDR3, which likely points to a read error. It is unclear where the CDR3 begins or ends on the DNA, so no DNA is shown, and the CDR3 is as TCRdb lists it. V and J are TRBV12-3 or TRBV12-4 and TRBJ2-7. Ends included, the CDR3 has 13 residues. This CDR3 reads CASNPDGTYEQYL.

Note on this clonotype: A clone one base away is much larger, so this may be a read error. This rearrangement joins TRBV6-5 to TRBJ2-1, with D hard to call. The CDR3 is 14 amino acids. Looked up from germline, CDR1 is MNHEY and CDR2 is SVGAGI. DNA for the CDR3: TGTGCCAGCAGTTACTCCAGCTCCTACAATGTGCAGTTCTTC. It specifies CASSYSSSYNVQFF.

To note about this clonotype: One base away lies a much larger clone, so this may be a sequencing read error. The chain links TRBV7-9 to TRBJ2-3, with unresolved D. The germline V gene encodes CDR1 SEHNR and CDR2 FQNEAQ (reference sequence). V lost 5 bases and J lost 6, with 24 bases in between. CDR3 length equals 17 residues. The CDR3 DNA is TGTGCCAGCAGCCCAACAGTCCACGAAAGTACCCCTGATACGCAGTATTTT. This sequence encodes CASSPTVHESTPDTQYF.

This clonotype occurred many times. The rearrangement links TRBV4-2 to TRBJ2-3; 15 nucleotides agree with TRBD2. Per germline, CDR1 LGHNA and CDR2 YNFKEQ. Trimming took 4 bases from V and 6 from J; bases not matched to a gene: 8. The CDR3 is 17 amino acids. The CDR3 protein is CASSPGLAGGTSDTQYF. DNA of the CDR3: TGTGCCAGCAGCCCGGGACTAGCGGGAGGAACCAGCGATACGCAGTATTTT.